This T cell receptor beta chain was captured in a study of T-cell memory formation after mild COVID-19. As for the study in general: Across donors, TCR clusters were largely donor specific. Study-level points and caveats: Among clones contracting day 15 to 85, CD4/CD8 was balanced, whereas later expanders leaned CD4+. CD4+ contracting clones lay mainly in CM and EM, CD8+ ones in EMRA. Pre-infection memory already had some responding clones, implying cross-reactive memory joined.

To note about this clonotype: What it binds is not known.

Germline V gives CDR1 LGHNT, CDR2 FRNRAP. The CDR3 sequence is 15 residues long. With 2 bases removed from V and 0 bases from J, the gap between germline ends came to 9 bases. TCRdb reprocessed the 5' RACE reads via MiXCR and lists one record per CDR3 protein. The sample has about 140,000 distinct CDR3 sequences, around 27% seen once. The clonotype comes from an adult woman who had mild COVID-19 (a few samples of this study predate the infection). Cell type and time point are not known. The chain has TRBV12-5 and TRBJ2-3; D unclear. Sequenced material: PBMCs or a T cell subset sorted from them (not recorded which). As DNA, the CDR3 is TGTGCTAGTGGTTTGAGCTCTGCTAGCACAGATACGCAGTATTTT. This translates into CASGLSSASTDTQYF.